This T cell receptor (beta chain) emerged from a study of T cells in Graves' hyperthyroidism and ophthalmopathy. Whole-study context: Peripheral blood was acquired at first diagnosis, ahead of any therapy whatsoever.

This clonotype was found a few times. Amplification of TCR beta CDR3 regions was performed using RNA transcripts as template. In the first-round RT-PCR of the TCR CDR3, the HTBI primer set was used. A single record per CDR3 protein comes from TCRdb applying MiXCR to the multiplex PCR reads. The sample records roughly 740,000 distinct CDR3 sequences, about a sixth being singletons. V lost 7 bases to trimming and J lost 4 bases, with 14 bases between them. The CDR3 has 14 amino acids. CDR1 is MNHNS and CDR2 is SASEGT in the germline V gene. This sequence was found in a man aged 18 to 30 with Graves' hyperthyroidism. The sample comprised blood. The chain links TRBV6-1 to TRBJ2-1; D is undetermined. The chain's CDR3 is CASKVLGIYNEQFF. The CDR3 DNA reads TGTGCCAGCAAGGTCTTGGGAATTTACAATGAGCAGTTCTTC.